The clone carrying this T cell receptor (beta chain) is a singleton in its sample. Per the authors' pipeline: Estimation of nucleated cell counts was performed using reference gene primer amplification. TCRdb's copy holds only in-frame clones and misses some; the assay was immunoSEQ multiplex PCR. That table gives V, J and clone size, and the DNA gave D and trimming. The sample consists of 250,000 to 350,000 clones, around 87% of them appearing once. This sample stems from a study of blood T cell repertoires in COVID-19. About the study: Samples representing acute and convalescent COVID-19 were sourced from the United States, Italy and Spain. From T cells, B-cell-depleted T cells, or PBMCs came the material, which was cDNA or gDNA.

J was trimmed by 5 bases and V by 5 bases; bases with no gene match: 9. This CDR3 comprises 16 residues. CDR1 and CDR2 (germline): SEHNR, FQNEAQ (reference sequence). The chain carries TRBV7-9 and TRBJ2-3; 11 bases align to TRBD2. This receptor was taken from a man aged 18 to 30 with active or convalescent COVID-19. Material: peripheral blood. Here the CDR3 reads CASSPGIAGGVDTQYF. The CDR3, as DNA: TGTGCCAGCAGCCCTGGCATAGCGGGAGGGGTAGATACGCAGTATTTT.